This TCR beta chain came from a study of T cell repertoires in cytomegalovirus infection. As for the study in general: HLA-B-restricted CMV epitopes that are well studied were used alongside recently identified HLA-C-restricted ones. Matching HLA type and CMV infection were both indicated by public TCR beta signatures.

Looked up from germline, CDR1 is MNHEY and CDR2 is SVGAGI. The CDR3 extends over 15 amino acids. The junction had 8 bases not matched to a gene; V was cut back by 2 bases and J by 4 bases. General study results and limits: Cumulative public TCR beta family frequency identified carriers of CMV plus the relevant HLA.

Using its own MiXCR run on the reads, TCRdb lists one record per CDR3 protein. Altogether some 130,000 distinct CDR3 sequences are present, about 32% being singletons, with the ten largest covering 45% to 60%. This clonotype was seen a handful of times. Its specificity is not known. The V gene is TRBV6-5, the J gene TRBJ2-7, with 7 bases identical to TRBD1. The source material was CD8+ T cells from cultured PBMCs, sampled from culture after CMV antigen stimulation. This TCR derives from a human donor in good health (CMV status not recorded). Some clones in this sample may be carry-over from other donors' samples. The CDR3 is CASSYGSTGSYEQYF. CDR3 bases: TGTGCCAGCAGTTACGGGTCGACAGGGTCTTACGAGCAGTACTTC.